Following are 30 T cell receptor beta chains from one sample sequenced in a study of long-term antiretroviral therapy in people with HIV. An immunoSEQ assay, version v3.0, was performed at survey level. Using immunoSEQ multiplex PCR, the repertoire was profiled, and TCRdb retains in-frame clones only, with some absent. Among 30,000 to 50,000 clones, 70% to 90% were seen once, and the ten largest hold 3.5% to 4.5%. Specimen: unsorted PBMCs, collected 1.2 years after starting antiretroviral therapy. These receptors were taken from a woman between 45 and 60 years old with HIV.

The chain is built from TRBV11-3 and TRBJ1-1, with 8 bases identical to TRBD1. Per the germline V gene, CDR1 is SGHNT and CDR2 is YENEEA. Losses at the gene ends were 5 bases for V and 1 base for J; bases not matched to a gene: 15. CDR3 size: 18 residues. The CDR3 here is CASSDQYGQGGGNTEAFF. CDR3 coding DNA: TGTGCCAGCAGCGACCAATACGGACAGGGTGGGGGGAACACTGAAGCTTTCTTT.

This clone showed up just a few times. The chain recombines TRBV18 with TRBJ1-1; D gene ambiguous. Deletions cut 5 bases from V and 1 base from J, with 5 bases between. Per germline, CDR1 KGHSH and CDR2 LQKENI. The CDR3 is 12 residues long. The CDR3 nucleotides read TGTGCCAGCTCAATGGGGAACACTGAAGCTTTCTTT. Its protein is CASSMGNTEAFF. The full variable domain, its missing parts supplied by reference TRBV18 and TRBJ1-1, is NAGVMQNPRHLVRRRGQEARLRCSPMKGHSHVYWYRQLPEEGLKFMVYLQKENIIDESGMPKERFSAEFPKEGPSILRIQQVVRGDSAAYFCASSMGNTEAFFGQGTRLTVV.

This chain uses TRBV5-1 with TRBJ1-1, with 9 bases that match TRBD1. Germline trimming cut 1 base from V and 7 bases from J; bases unmatched to any gene: 8. This CDR3 has 15 residues. Germline assignment: CDR1 SGHRS and CDR2 YFSETQ. The CDR3, as DNA: TGCGCCAGCAGCTTGAGGGGACAGGGCAGGGTTGAAGCTTTCTTT. It encodes CASSLRGQGRVEAFF.

The rearrangement joins TRBV20-1 to TRBJ2-1; D uncertain. This CDR3 region has 10 residues. Looked up from germline, CDR1 is DFQATT and CDR2 is SNEGSKA (reference sequence). V was trimmed by 4 bases and J by 2 bases, leaving 0 bases between them. CDR3 in DNA: TGCAGTGCTACCTACAATGAGCAGTTCTTC. Its protein is CSATYNEQFF.

The chain recombines TRBV4-1 with TRBJ1-2; D not certain. CDR3 length equals 13 residues. Deletions cut 0 bases from V and 6 bases from J, with 8 bases between. From germline, CDR1 is MGHRA and CDR2 YSYEKL. CDR3 region: CASSQDVRDGYTF. In DNA, the CDR3 is TGCGCCAGCAGCCAAGATGTAAGGGATGGCTACACCTTC.

In DNA form, the CDR3 reads TGTGCCAGCAGCCTAACTAGCGGGGGGTACAATGAGCAGTTCTTC. Encoded protein: CASSLTSGGYNEQFF. V gene TRBV5-4 combines with J gene TRBJ2-1; TRBD2 agrees at 12 bases. CDR1 and CDR2 (germline): SGHNT, YYREEE (reference sequence). The CDR3 is 15 residues long. V lost 4 bases, J lost 4 bases, and 3 bases stayed unmatched. The variable domain in full, with the rest retrieved from reference TRBV5-4 and TRBJ2-1, is ETGVTQSPTHLIKTRGQQVTLRCSSQSGHNTVSWYQQALGQGPQFIFQYYREEENGRGNFPPRFSGLQFPNYSSELNVNALELDDSALYLCASSLTSGGYNEQFFGPGTRLTVL.

The chain recombines TRBV7-6 with TRBJ2-1; D tentatively fits TRBD1 or TRBD2 (5 bases each). The germline V gene encodes CDR1 SGHVS and CDR2 FNYEAQ. Trimming removed 4 bases at V and 0 bases at J, with 13 bases between. The CDR3 runs to 16 residues. Here the CDR3 DNA reads TGTGCCAGCAGCTCGACAGCGAGGGGCTCCTACAATGAGCAGTTCTTC. This gives the protein CASSSTARGSYNEQFF. The full variable domain, its missing parts supplied by reference TRBV7-6 and TRBJ2-1, is GAGVSQSPRYKVTKRGQDVALRCDPISGHVSLYWYRQALGQGPEFLTYFNYEAQQDKSGLPNDRFSAERPEGSISTLTIQRTEQRDSAMYRCASSSTARGSYNEQFFGPGTRLTVL.

This rearrangement joins TRBV5-6 to TRBJ2-1; maybe TRBD2 (6 bases). V dropped 0 bases and J dropped 5 bases, with 6 bases sitting between them. Germline CDR1 and CDR2: SGHDT and YYEEEE. The CDR3 runs to 13 residues. The CDR3 sequence is CASSLGGDNEQFF. CDR3 nucleotide sequence: TGTGCCAGCAGCTTGGGCGGGGACAATGAGCAGTTCTTC.

The chain combines TRBV10-3 with TRBJ1-6; a possible D gene is TRBD1 (5 bases). Per germline, CDR1 ENHRY and CDR2 SYGVKD. This CDR3 region has 14 residues. Trimming cost V 3 bases and J 8 bases, with 11 bases left between them. The CDR3 bases are TGTGCCATCAGTGACAGGGTGGGGGATTCACCCCTCCACTTT. This encodes CAISDRVGDSPLHF.

The chain has TRBV30 and TRBJ2-3, with D tentatively TRBD1 (11 bases). CDR3 length: 19 amino acids. V lost 7 bases, J lost 0 bases, and 29 bases lay in between. Germline V CDR1 and CDR2: GTSNPN, SVGIG (reference sequence). In DNA form, the CDR3 reads TGTGCCTCCCGGGACAGGGGGTTGACTAGCGGGTTTAGCACAGATACGCAGTATTTT. Amino acids: CASRDRGLTSGFSTDTQYF.

The chain couples TRBV7-2 to TRBJ1-2, with 8 bases matching TRBD1. CDR1 and CDR2 (germline): SGHTA, FQGNSA. This CDR3 region has 15 residues. Trimming at V came to 2 bases and at J to 4 bases, leaving 6 bases not matched to a gene. This CDR3 reads CASSLSRDRTYGYTF. In DNA, the CDR3 is TGTGCCAGCAGCTTAAGTCGGGACAGGACCTATGGCTACACCTTC.

This rearrangement joins TRBV30 to TRBJ1-1, with D unresolved. This CDR3 contains 12 residues. Trimming removed 0 bases at V and 5 bases at J, with 7 bases between. In germline, CDR1 is GTSNPN, CDR2 SVGIG (reference sequence). The DNA of the CDR3 is TGTGCCTGGAGTGTTACCGGAACTGAAGCTTTCTTT. Its protein is CAWSVTGTEAFF.

The rearrangement links TRBV19 to TRBJ1-5, with 9 bases aligning to TRBD1. The trim removed 5 bases at V and 4 bases at J, leaving 21 bases unmatched. The CDR3 is 20 residues long. CDR1 and CDR2 (germline): LNHDA, SQIVND (reference sequence). CDR3 loop: CASSAALGFPGQGTNQPQHF. The DNA of the CDR3 is TGTGCCAGTAGTGCGGCATTAGGGTTTCCGGGACAGGGAACTAATCAGCCCCAGCATTTT.

This rearrangement joins TRBV15 to TRBJ2-1, with D tentatively TRBD1 (5 bases). Germline V gene sequence: CDR1 LNHNV, CDR2 YYDKDF (reference sequence). V was shortened by 8 bases and J by 9 bases, with 20 bases between the two germline ends. The length of the CDR3 is 14 residues. CDR3 coding DNA: TGTGCCACCGGGGCGATAAAGAATTCGGGTGAGCAGTTCTTC. It yields the protein CATGAIKNSGEQFF.

V usage is TRBV11-3 and J usage is TRBJ2-7; 8 bases are shared with TRBD1. The CDR3 spans 15 residues. With 2 bases clipped from V and 1 base from J, the junction kept 4 bases outside the gene matches. Looked up from germline, CDR1 is SGHNT and CDR2 is YENEEA. The CDR3 sequence is CASSLYDRGSYEQYF. The DNA of the CDR3 is TGTGCCAGCAGCTTATATGACAGGGGATCCTACGAGCAGTACTTC. Using reference TRBV11-3 and TRBJ2-7 for the parts outside the CDR3, the full variable domain is EAGVVQSPRYKIIEKKQPVAFWCNPISGHNTLYWYLQNLGQGPELLIRYENEEAVDDSQLPKDRFSAERLKGVDSTLKIQPAELGDSAVYLCASSLYDRGSYEQYFGPGTRLTVT.

The chain joins TRBV4-1 to TRBJ1-1; possible D gene TRBD1, 6 bases. Germline V gene lookup returns CDR1 MGHRA and CDR2 YSYEKL. Deletions cut 1 base from V and 2 bases from J, with 8 bases between. The CDR3 runs to 14 residues. The DNA for the CDR3 is TGCGCCAGCAGCCAAGGGACAGTCAACACTGAAGCTTTCTTT. Amino acids: CASSQGTVNTEAFF.

The chain is built from TRBV11-2 and TRBJ1-1; 8 bases map to TRBD1. The CDR3 runs to 13 residues. V gave up 2 bases and J gave up 11 bases; unmatched junction bases: 7. Germline V gives CDR1 SGHAT, CDR2 FQNNGV. The CDR3 DNA reads TGTGCCAGCAGCTTAATAACAGGGGGAGACGCTTTCTTT. It specifies CASSLITGGDAFF.

The genes are TRBV14 and TRBJ2-7; 14 bases match TRBD2. Germline V CDR1 and CDR2: SGHDN, FVKESK. Trimming at V came to 4 bases and at J to 6 bases, leaving 8 bases not matched to a gene. The CDR3 length is 16 residues. The CDR3 spells CASSLSGTSGGPEQYF. CDR3 DNA sequence: TGTGCCAGCAGCCTAAGCGGGACTAGCGGGGGTCCCGAGCAGTACTTC.

The CDR3 region is CASSRVVTSSGNTIYF. CDR3 DNA: TGCGCCAGCAGCCGAGTAGTAACTAGCTCTGGAAACACCATATATTTT. The chain recombines TRBV4-1 with TRBJ1-3; no clear D gene. CDR3 length equals 16 residues. From germline, CDR1 is MGHRA and CDR2 YSYEKL. V dropped 4 bases and J dropped 0 bases, with 13 bases sitting between them.

J is TRBJ1-1 and V is TRBV12-5; possibly TRBD1 for D (6 bases). Germline CDR1 reads LGHNT; CDR2 reads FRNRAP. This CDR3 contains 14 residues. Trimming took off 5 bases at V and 3 bases at J, with 13 bases between the two ends. The CDR3 sequence is CASGPQGWYTEAFF. DNA for the CDR3: TGTGCTAGTGGTCCGCAGGGGTGGTACACTGAAGCTTTCTTT. The complete variable domain, with remaining parts taken from reference TRBV12-5 and TRBJ1-1, reads DARVTQTPRHKVTEMGQEVTMRCQPILGHNTVFWYRQTMMQGLELLAYFRNRAPLDDSGMPKDRFSAEMPDATLATLKIQPSEPRDSAVYFCASGPQGWYTEAFFGQGTRLTVV.

This chain uses TRBV6-5 with TRBJ1-2, with D perhaps TRBD1 (5 bases). The CDR3 runs to 14 residues. V lost 6 bases and J lost 7, with 18 bases in between. Germline assignment: CDR1 MNHEY and CDR2 SVGAGI. The DNA for the CDR3 is TGTGCCAGCAGATTTGGGACCGCGACTACTGGCTACACCTTC. Residues: CASRFGTATTGYTF.

The CDR3 sequence is CASSRRRDVNTEAFF. The CDR3 coding sequence is TGTGCCAGCAGTCGACGTCGGGATGTGAACACTGAAGCTTTCTTT. This chain links TRBV14 with TRBJ1-1; D is undetermined. Germline V CDR1 and CDR2: SGHDN, FVKESK. V was pared by 6 bases and J by 0 bases, with 14 bases between. The CDR3 is 15 amino acids.

A single count supports this clone. The J gene is TRBJ1-5, the V gene TRBV18; D gene uncertain. The germline V gene encodes CDR1 KGHSH and CDR2 LQKENI. The CDR3 has 14 amino acids. V lost 0 bases, J lost 5 bases, and 8 bases lay in between. CDR3 coding DNA: TGTGCCAGCTCACCACCCGACGGATATCAGCCCCAGCATTTT. It specifies CASSPPDGYQPQHF.

This clone was observed a single time. CDR3 loop: CASSPSLRGNQPQHF. The CDR3 coding sequence is TGTGCCAGCTCACCTTCCCTCAGGGGCAATCAGCCCCAGCATTTT. This chain links TRBV18 with TRBJ1-5; possible D gene TRBD1, 5 bases. CDR3 length: 15 residues. In germline, CDR1 is KGHSH, CDR2 LQKENI. The V end was cut by 3 bases, the J end by 2 bases, with 11 bases between.

The genes are TRBV11-2 and TRBJ2-7; 13 positions match TRBD2. The CDR3 is 14 residues long. Germline CDR1 SGHAT, CDR2 FQNNGV. J gave up 6 bases and V 4 bases, and 3 bases lay outside the gene matches. The CDR3 DNA sequence: TGTGCCAGCAGCTATACTAGCGGGGGGGGCGAGCAGTACTTC. This translates into CASSYTSGGGEQYF.

The chain recombines TRBV7-9 with TRBJ2-7; 9 bases line up with TRBD1. V was pared by 4 bases and J by 3 bases, with 10 bases of the junction left unmatched. Germline assignment: CDR1 SEHNR and CDR2 FQNEAQ (reference sequence). The CDR3 runs 16 residues. CDR3 amino acids: CASSSTRTGEVYEQYF. The CDR3 DNA is TGTGCCAGCAGCTCAACCCGGACAGGGGAGGTCTACGAGCAGTACTTC.

The V call is TRBV7-9, the J call TRBJ1-6; maybe TRBD1 (5 bases). Germline loops: CDR1 SEHNR, CDR2 FQNEAQ (reference sequence). V was clipped by 5 bases and J by 7 bases, with 18 bases between them. CDR3 length equals 16 residues. CDR3 loop: CASSGGSGRMNSPLHF. The CDR3 DNA is TGTGCCAGCAGCGGAGGCTCAGGGAGGATGAATTCACCCCTCCACTTT. Looking up the rest from reference TRBV7-9 and TRBJ1-6 gives the full variable domain: DTGVSQNPRHKITKRGQNVTFRCDPISEHNRLYWYRQTLGQGPEFLTYFQNEAQLEKSRLLSDRFSAERPKGSFSTLEIQRTEQGDSAMYLCASSGGSGRMNSPLHFGNGTRLTVT.

J is TRBJ2-3 and V is TRBV27, with TRBD2 identical over 9 bases. After removal of 6 bases from V and 5 bases from J, the junction contained 9 bases not matched to a gene. CDR1 is MNHEY, CDR2 SMNVEV, per germline (reference sequence). This CDR3 has 15 amino acids. In nucleotides, the CDR3 is TGTGCCAGCAGCCTCTCTAGCGGGGTGGGAGATACGCAGTATTTT. It is translated as CASSLSSGVGDTQYF.

The rearrangement joins TRBV10-1 to TRBJ2-1; 7 positions match TRBD2. With 4 bases clipped from V and 2 bases from J, the junction kept 11 bases outside the gene matches. Germline V gene lookup returns CDR1 WNHNN and CDR2 SYGVQD (reference sequence). This CDR3 comprises 17 residues. The CDR3 coding sequence is TGCGCCAGCAGTGTGTCGGCGCGGGGGTCGCCCTACAATGAGCAGTTCTTC. Amino acid sequence: CASSVSARGSPYNEQFF.

This clone was recorded a few times. J is TRBJ1-2 and V is TRBV7-9, with 8 bases identical to TRBD1. Losses at the gene ends were 3 bases for V and 7 bases for J; bases not matched to a gene: 7. Germline CDR1 reads SEHNR; CDR2 reads FQNEAQ (reference sequence). This CDR3 is 14 amino acids long. CDR3 DNA: TGTGCCAGCAGCTTCGGCCAGGGGGCTGGTGGCTACACCTTC. This encodes CASSFGQGAGGYTF.